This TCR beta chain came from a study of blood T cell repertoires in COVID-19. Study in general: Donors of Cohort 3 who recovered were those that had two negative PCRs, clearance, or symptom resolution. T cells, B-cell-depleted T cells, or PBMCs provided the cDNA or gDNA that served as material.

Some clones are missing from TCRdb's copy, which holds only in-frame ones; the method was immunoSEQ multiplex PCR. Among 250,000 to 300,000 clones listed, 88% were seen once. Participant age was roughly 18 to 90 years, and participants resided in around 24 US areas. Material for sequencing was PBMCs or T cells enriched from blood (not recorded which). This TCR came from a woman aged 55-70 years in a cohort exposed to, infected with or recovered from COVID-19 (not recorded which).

CDR3 in DNA: TGTGCCAGCCGCCCATGGAGGGTCGGGGTCTACGAGCAGTACTTC. Translating it yields CASRPWRVGVYEQYF. V gene TRBV6-2 or TRBV6-3 combines with J gene TRBJ2-7; possibly TRBD2 for D (6 bases). The length of the CDR3 is 15 residues. Germline assignment: CDR1 MNHEY and CDR2 SVGEGT. The V gene lost 8 bases and the J gene lost 3 bases, with 20 bases spanning the gap.